The entry below gives a single T cell receptor beta chain sequence along with its context. Its cognate antigen is unknown. Trimming cost V 5 bases and J 2 bases, with 13 bases left between them. The CDR3 totals 16 residues. Germline assignment: CDR1 SGHVS and CDR2 FQNEAQ. This entry is derived from a study of OX40 agonist ivuxolimab in advanced cancers. Study-wide context: Patients were around 83% male with ages about 23 to 90, mean roughly 64.

Whole-study results and caveats: Circulating CD4+ and CD8+ T cells showed clonal expansion by week 6 at 0.1 to 3.0 mg/kg.

The protocol was immunoSEQ multiplex PCR, while the TCRdb copy is restricted to in-frame clones and leaves out a portion. Of 70,000 or so clones listed, more than 85% are singletons. Samples of blood were obtained at baseline, on cycle 4 day 1, and on cycle 7 day 1. Material: CD4+ or CD8+ T cells sorted from blood, obtained in a trial of the OX40 agonist ivuxolimab. J is TRBJ2-6 and V is TRBV7-8, with D possibly being TRBD1 or TRBD2 (6 bases each). This sequence was found in an adult with an advanced solid tumor such as melanoma, head and neck, liver or kidney cancer. The CDR3 here is CASSLAEGAGANVLTF. The CDR3 DNA reads TGTGCCAGCAGCCTGGCGGAGGGGGCTGGGGCCAACGTCCTGACTTTC.